Presented here are 28 T cell receptor beta chains from one specimen sequenced in a study of blood T cell repertoires in COVID-19. The table came from immunoSEQ multiplex PCR; TCRdb's copy has only in-frame clones and leaves some out. The sample yields about 150,000 clones, 84% seen once. The source material was PBMCs or T cells enriched from blood (not recorded which). The receptors stem from a woman aged 45 to 65 who had recovered from COVID-19.

The chain has TRBV7-2 and TRBJ2-7; 8 positions match TRBD2. The CDR3 totals 14 residues. The ends lost 6 bases at V and 3 bases at J; junction bases unmatched: 7. Germline CDR1 SGHTA, CDR2 FQGNSA. As DNA, the CDR3 is TGTGCCAGCAGGTTTACCAGCGGGAGCTACGAGCAGTACTTC. Its translation: CASRFTSGSYEQYF. Full variable domain (remainder filled in from reference TRBV7-2 and TRBJ2-7): GAGVSQSPSNKVTEKGKDVELRCDPISGHTALYWYRQSLGQGLEFLIYFQGNSAPDKSGLPSDRFSAERTGGSVSTLTIQRTQQEDSAVYLCASRFTSGSYEQYFGPGTRLTVT.

Written as DNA, the CDR3 is TGTGCCAGCAGTCCCAGGGTGAACACTGAAGCTTTCTTT. Translated, it gives CASSPRVNTEAFF. The chain uses TRBV12-3 or TRBV12-4 and TRBJ1-1; weak D call: TRBD1 (5 bases). Deletions cut 5 bases from V and 0 bases from J, with 7 bases between. This CDR3 region has 13 residues.

J is TRBJ2-3 and V is TRBV5-1; TRBD2 is a possible D gene (6 bases). CDR1 SGHRS and CDR2 YFSETQ come from the germline V gene. This CDR3 is built from 15 residues. Trimming shortened V by 1 base and J by 2 bases, and 11 bases separated the two germline ends. The CDR3 sequence is CASSLWLALTDTQYF. CDR3 bases: TGCGCCAGCAGCTTGTGGCTAGCGCTCACAGATACGCAGTATTTT. Looking up the rest from reference TRBV5-1 and TRBJ2-3 gives the full variable domain: KAGVTQTPRYLIKTRGQQVTLSCSPISGHRSVSWYQQTPGQGLQFLFEYFSETQRNKGNFPGRFSGRQFSNSRSEMNVSTLELGDSALYLCASSLWLALTDTQYFGPGTRLTVL.

The V call is TRBV11-3, the J call TRBJ1-1; D gene unclear. CDR3 length: 17 residues. Germline assignment: CDR1 SGHNT and CDR2 YENEEA. Trimming took off 3 bases at V and 1 base at J, with 18 bases between the two ends. CDR3 protein: CASSFTRTGLRNTEAFF. DNA of the CDR3: TGTGCCAGCAGCTTTACCCGAACCGGTCTAAGGAACACTGAAGCTTTCTTT.

V usage is TRBV19 and J usage is TRBJ1-1, with TRBD1 as a possible D gene (6 bases). The V gene lost 3 bases and the J gene lost 4 bases, with 15 bases spanning the gap. Germline V gene sequence: CDR1 LNHDA, CDR2 SQIVND (reference sequence). This CDR3 spans 15 amino acids. This chain's CDR3 is CASSMRPDRITEAFF. CDR3 sequence (DNA): TGTGCCAGTAGTATGCGCCCCGACAGGATCACTGAAGCTTTCTTT.

The chain has TRBV5-4 and TRBJ1-1; D perhaps matches TRBD1 (6 bases). Per the germline V gene, CDR1 is SGHNT and CDR2 is YYREEE (reference sequence). Trimming stripped 4 bases from V and 0 bases from J, with 16 bases between. The CDR3 is 16 residues long. In nucleotides, the CDR3 is TGTGCCAGCAGCGGCAGAAGGGGACAATTGAACACTGAAGCTTTCTTT. Protein: CASSGRRGQLNTEAFF.

The DNA of the CDR3 is TGTGCCAGCAGTCCCGCGTTCCGGACAGCGAACACCGGGGAGCTGTTTTTT. Amino acids: CASSPAFRTANTGELFF. This chain connects TRBV27 to TRBJ2-2, with D perhaps TRBD1 (6 bases). The V and J ends lost 5 bases and 0 bases respectively, with 16 bases between them. The CDR3 is 17 residues long. CDR1 MNHEY and CDR2 SMNVEV come from the germline V gene (reference sequence).

The chain couples TRBV5-4 to TRBJ1-3, with TRBD1 matching 8 bases. Germline V gene sequence: CDR1 SGHNT, CDR2 YYREEE (reference sequence). V trimming: 2 bases; J trimming: 4 bases; junction bases outside the gene matches: 11. The CDR3 loop spans 17 amino acids. In nucleotides, the CDR3 is TGTGCCAGCAGCTTTCTCGCAGGGGGCGCGTCCGGAAACACCATATATTTT. Translation: CASSFLAGGASGNTIYF.

CDR3 DNA sequence: TGTGCCAGCAGCCACAGCGCTGAAGCTTTCTTT. Translation gives CASSHSAEAFF. The chain uses TRBV3-1 (or the pseudogene TRBV3-2) and TRBJ1-1, with no clear D. The CDR3 covers 11 residues. The germline gives CDR1 LGHDT, CDR2 YNNKEL (reference sequence). Trimming cost V 3 bases and J 6 bases, with 5 bases left between them.

The rearrangement links TRBV18 to TRBJ1-6; a weak D match, TRBD1 (6 bases). The length of the CDR3 is 15 residues. V was trimmed by 1 base and J by 7 bases, leaving 11 bases between them. Germline V gene sequence: CDR1 KGHSH, CDR2 LQKENI. The CDR3 sequence is CASSPQEQGNSPLHF. For the CDR3, the DNA is TGTGCCAGCTCACCACAAGAACAGGGCAATTCACCCCTCCACTTT.

This chain links TRBV5-1 with TRBJ1-6, with 8 bases fitting TRBD1. J lost 10 bases, V lost 0 bases, and 6 bases had no gene match. This CDR3 has 15 amino acids. Germline V CDR1 and CDR2: SGHRS, YFSETQ. CDR3 in DNA: TGCGCCAGCAGCTTGGGACAGGGGACCAACTCACCCCTCCACTTT. This sequence encodes CASSLGQGTNSPLHF.

The V and J genes are TRBV12-5 and TRBJ1-2, with D possibly matching TRBD1 (5 bases). The CDR3 has 14 residues. Trimming left V 4 bases short and J 4 bases short, with 13 bases between. Germline V lookup: CDR1 LGHNT, CDR2 FRNRAP. CDR3 sequence reads: CASGSDTYFYGYTF. CDR3 bases: TGTGCTAGTGGTTCGGACACATATTTCTATGGCTACACCTTC. The whole variable domain, filled in from reference TRBV12-5 and TRBJ1-2, reads DARVTQTPRHKVTEMGQEVTMRCQPILGHNTVFWYRQTMMQGLELLAYFRNRAPLDDSGMPKDRFSAEMPDATLATLKIQPSEPRDSAVYFCASGSDTYFYGYTFGSGTRLTVV.

The chain employs TRBV28 and TRBJ2-6; D is possibly TRBD2 (6 bases). The germline V gene has CDR1 MDHEN and CDR2 SYDVKM. The CDR3 sequence is 16 residues long. The V gene lost 2 bases and the J gene lost 2 bases, with 10 bases spanning the gap. The CDR3 DNA sequence: TGTGCCAGCAGTTTACGGGGGAACGCTGGGGCCAACGTCCTGACTTTC. The encoded protein is CASSLRGNAGANVLTF.

The chain is built from TRBV6-5 and TRBJ2-7, with 10 bases matching TRBD2. Germline CDR1 MNHEY, CDR2 SVGAGI. V shed 4 bases, J shed 3 bases, and the junction held 6 bases outside the gene matches. The CDR3 runs to 15 residues. The CDR3 sequence: CASSFTSGKNYEQYF. The CDR3 DNA reads TGTGCCAGCAGTTTTACTAGCGGGAAGAACTACGAGCAGTACTTC.

The rearrangement joins TRBV7-8 to TRBJ1-5; TRBD1 agrees at 7 bases. The CDR3 is made up of 15 amino acids. CDR1 and CDR2 from the germline V gene are SGHVS and FQNEAQ. J was trimmed by 3 bases and V by 4 bases; bases with no gene match: 6. The CDR3 bases are TGTGCCAGCAGCTACTCCGACAGGGACAATCAGCCCCAGCATTTT. Translation gives CASSYSDRDNQPQHF.

This chain links TRBV11-3 with TRBJ2-5, with 8 nucleotides matching TRBD2. The V and J ends lost 0 bases and 7 bases, in that order; junction bases with no gene match: 13. Germline assignment: CDR1 SGHNT and CDR2 YENEEA. The CDR3 spans 17 residues. In DNA form, the CDR3 reads TGTGCCAGCAGCTTAGAAACGCTGGGGACTAGAAGGCCGACCCAGTACTTC. Its protein product is CASSLETLGTRRPTQYF.

In DNA, the CDR3 is TGTGCCAGCAGCTTAGACAGGAATGAGCAGTTCTTC. Protein product: CASSLDRNEQFF. The chain recombines TRBV6-5 with TRBJ2-1; weak D call: TRBD1 (6 bases). CDR3 length: 12 amino acids. The V gene lost 6 bases and the J gene lost 7 bases, with 10 bases spanning the gap. Germline CDR1 and CDR2: MNHEY and SVGAGI.

This clone was detected once. The rearrangement joins TRBV5-1 to TRBJ2-3; maybe TRBD1 (5 bases). This CDR3 has 14 amino acids. V was shortened by 0 bases and J by 3 bases, with 8 bases between the two germline ends. Germline V lookup: CDR1 SGHRS, CDR2 YFSETQ. CDR3 coding DNA: TGCGCCAGCAGCTTGGCTGCAGGGACAGATACGCAGTATTTT. This sequence encodes CASSLAAGTDTQYF. Based on the CDR3 plus reference TRBV5-1 and TRBJ2-3, the full variable domain is KAGVTQTPRYLIKTRGQQVTLSCSPISGHRSVSWYQQTPGQGLQFLFEYFSETQRNKGNFPGRFSGRQFSNSRSEMNVSTLELGDSALYLCASSLAAGTDTQYFGPGTRLTVL.

A single count supports this clone. The chain links TRBV2 to TRBJ1-5; TRBD1 is a possible D gene (6 bases). V dropped 4 bases and J dropped 9 bases, with 19 bases sitting between them. Germline-derived CDR1 and CDR2 are SNHLY and FYNNEI. The CDR3 is made up of 15 amino acids. The CDR3 here is CASSGTNRAPSPQHF. As DNA, the CDR3 is TGTGCCAGCAGTGGGACGAACAGGGCCCCTTCGCCCCAGCATTTT.

This clone was seen just once. V and J are TRBV7-9 and TRBJ1-1; TRBD1 is a possible D gene (6 bases). The CDR3 length is 15 residues. The ends were cut back, 1 base at V and 6 bases at J, with 15 bases in the middle. Germline CDR1 SEHNR, CDR2 FQNEAQ (reference sequence). CDR3 loop: CASSLDQGRGSEAFF. CDR3 DNA: TGTGCCAGCAGCTTAGATCAGGGAAGGGGGTCTGAAGCTTTCTTT.

The table lists this clone with a few counts. CDR3 DNA sequence: TGTGCCACCAGTGAGCAGGGAATGGACAATCAGCCCCAGCATTTT. Its protein is CATSEQGMDNQPQHF. V is TRBV24-1 and J is TRBJ1-5; TRBD1 is a possible D gene (5 bases). The CDR3 is made up of 15 amino acids. Trimming took off 4 bases at V and 3 bases at J, with 12 bases between the two ends. CDR1 is KGHDR, CDR2 SFDVKD, per germline.

CDR3 in DNA: TGCGCCAGCAGCTTGGCCCGGGCCGATGAGGGCGAAGGGACAGATACGCAGTATTTT. As protein: CASSLARADEGEGTDTQYF. V is TRBV5-1 and J is TRBJ2-3; tentative D call: TRBD2 (5 bases). The V and J ends lost 0 bases and 3 bases respectively, with 23 bases between them. Germline CDR1 SGHRS, CDR2 YFSETQ. The CDR3 is 19 residues long.

The chain couples TRBV18 to TRBJ2-7; D is perhaps TRBD2 (6 bases). The CDR3 is 14 amino acids. The germline V gene has CDR1 KGHSH and CDR2 LQKENI. V gave up 5 bases and J gave up 2 bases, with 13 bases separating them. This chain's CDR3 is CASSGAAGPYEQYF. CDR3 nucleotides: TGTGCCAGCTCAGGAGCCGCGGGGCCCTACGAGCAGTACTTC.

The rearrangement links TRBV2 to TRBJ1-4; tentatively, D is TRBD1 (5 bases). CDR1 and CDR2 (germline): SNHLY, FYNNEI. CDR3 size: 12 residues. The germline V and J ends were trimmed by 6 bases and 10 bases, with 12 bases remaining between them. The CDR3 spells CASRLRGGKLFF. Written as DNA, the CDR3 is TGTGCCAGCAGACTCCGGGGGGGAAAACTGTTTTTT.

The gene calls are TRBV5-6 and TRBJ1-2; possible D gene TRBD1, 5 bases. This CDR3 has 17 amino acids. Germline assignment: CDR1 SGHDT and CDR2 YYEEEE. Trimming stripped 7 bases from V and 6 bases from J, with 28 bases between. CDR3 residues: CASLPFATGEWTDGYTF. The CDR3 nucleotides are TGTGCCAGCCTACCTTTCGCAACAGGCGAATGGACGGATGGCTACACCTTC.

The gene calls are TRBV29-1 and TRBJ2-1; D is uncertain. This CDR3 comprises 11 residues. The V and J ends lost 7 bases and 9 bases respectively, with 13 bases between them. Germline-derived CDR1 and CDR2 are SQVTM and ANQGSEA. CDR3 in DNA: TGCAGCGGAACCTCAGGAATTGAGCAGTTCTTC. Translation: CSGTSGIEQFF.

The chain joins TRBV19 to TRBJ2-2; 8 bases fit TRBD2. The trim removed 7 bases at V and 5 bases at J, leaving 9 bases unmatched. The CDR3 has 15 amino acids. Germline assignment: CDR1 LNHDA and CDR2 SQIVND (reference sequence). CDR3 DNA sequence: TGTGCCAGTACCGTACCGGGGGGGCGAACCGGGGAGCTGTTTTTT. It is translated as CASTVPGGRTGELFF.

The V gene is TRBV9, the J gene TRBJ2-2; TRBD2 matches at 9 bases. The CDR3 is 19 amino acids. V gave up 3 bases and J gave up 1 base; unmatched junction bases: 13. Germline assignment: CDR1 SGDLS and CDR2 YYNGEE. CDR3 region: CASSGPPLGLAGNTGELFF. In DNA form, the CDR3 reads TGTGCCAGCAGCGGGCCTCCCTTGGGACTAGCCGGGAACACCGGGGAGCTGTTTTTT.